This TCR beta chain was sequenced for a study of tumor-infiltrating lymphocytes in primary liver carcinoma. As for the study in general: Samples had roughly 3.65 to 7.5 million productive TCRbeta reads, comparable between tissue types.

Extraction of RNA together with DNA used about 17-31 mg of unsorted bulk tissue. The proportion of viable tumor cells exceeded 75% in every tumor sample. About this clonotype: As yet, its antigen is unknown. A read error is likely, as this CDR3 ends without the conserved phenylalanine or tryptophan.

With a constant-region primer, TCR beta cDNA was made from approximately 520 ng of total RNA. It was through three nested multiplex PCR rounds of slightly modified ARM-PCR that TCR beta libraries arose. The first two PCR rounds, around 10 cycles each, used TRBV1-TRBV30 forward primers and a C-beta reverse primer. TCRdb redid the calling of the multiplex PCR reads with MiXCR, one entry per CDR3 protein. The top ten clones hold roughly an eighth of a sample with approximately 76,000 distinct CDR3 sequences, about two thirds of them seen once. Germline V gene sequence: CDR1 KGHDR, CDR2 SFDVKD. Trimming pared 2 bases from V and 2 bases from J, leaving 8 bases between. CDR3 length equals 14 residues. Study conclusions and caveats: All five tumor regions shared only about 7-25% of top clones.

The genes are TRBV24-1 and TRBJ1-2; D unclear. Sequencing used liver tumor tissue from sampling region 4. The subset: tumor region T4, right-lateral pole. This TCR came from a woman aged 55-70 years with primary liver carcinoma and hepatitis B virus infection. CDR3 bases: TGTGCCACCAGTGATTCGTTAGGCAACTATGGCTACACCATC. Translated, it gives CATSDSLGNYGYTI.